These 21 T cell receptor beta chains came from one sample sequenced in a study of cytomegalovirus exposure and HLA in healthy donors (dated by TCRdb to about 2017). Library preparation employed the immunoSEQ multiplex PCR assay. For the multiplex PCR, a mixture combining 60 forward primers for TCR Vbeta segments and 13 reverse primers for TCR Jbeta segments was used. TCRdb mirrors the immuneACCESS table, restricted to in-frame sequences. Some clones are absent from its copies; in checked studies, under half trace to an unresolved V gene, and the reason for the others is unknown. Here the sample has 210,000 or so clones; less than 85% occur a single time. Together, the top ten hold 0.22% of the sample. What was sequenced was PBMCs. These receptor sequences come from a girl aged 2 to 10 in good health and CMV-seronegative.

V usage is TRBV6-5 and J usage is TRBJ2-7, with 7 nucleotides matching TRBD1. Trimming at V came to 2 bases and at J to 1 base, leaving 2 bases not matched to a gene. This CDR3 contains 14 residues. The germline gives CDR1 MNHEY, CDR2 SVGAGI. This CDR3 reads CASSYRGQSYEQYF. DNA of the CDR3: TGTGCCAGCAGTTACAGGGGGCAGTCCTACGAGCAGTACTTC.

CDR3 bases: TGTGCCAGCCGGCGGGGGGCGTTCGCTGAAGCTTTCTTT. Translation gives CASRRGAFAEAFF. The chain has TRBV19 and TRBJ1-1, with D perhaps TRBD1 (6 bases). In germline, CDR1 is LNHDA, CDR2 SQIVND (reference sequence). With 9 bases removed from V and 6 bases from J, the gap between germline ends came to 17 bases. This CDR3 contains 13 residues.

The rearrangement uses TRBV4-2 and TRBJ2-7; TRBD1 is a possible D gene (6 bases). Trimming removed 3 bases from V and 3 bases from J, with 9 bases in between. Looked up from germline, CDR1 is LGHNA and CDR2 is YNFKEQ. The CDR3 is made up of 13 amino acids. The CDR3 is CASSHPDSYEQYF. CDR3 nucleotides: TGTGCCAGCAGCCACCCGGACAGCTACGAGCAGTACTTC.

The gene calls are TRBV2 and TRBJ1-5; D ambiguous. The length of the CDR3 is 13 residues. Germline V CDR1 and CDR2: SNHLY, FYNNEI. Trimming shortened V by 7 bases and J by 9 bases, and 16 bases separated the two germline ends. The CDR3 here is CASTGVYLSPQHF. The CDR3 nucleotides read TGTGCCAGCACAGGCGTTTACCTTTCGCCCCAGCATTTT.

V gene TRBV5-7 combines with J gene TRBJ1-2; D remains ambiguous. TRBV5-7 is classed as an ORF, of uncertain function. The CDR3 loop spans 13 amino acids. Trimming shortened V by 1 base and J by 0 bases, and 4 bases separated the two germline ends. The CDR3 loop is CASSLTANYGYTF. Written as DNA, the CDR3 is TGTGCCAGCAGCTTGACAGCTAACTATGGCTACACCTTC.

V is TRBV7-9 and J is TRBJ2-7; 9 bases line up with TRBD1. The CDR3 length is 14 residues. Trimming cost V 4 bases and J 9 bases; bases outside gene matches: 10. Germline values: CDR1 SEHNR, CDR2 FQNEAQ (reference sequence). The CDR3 sequence: CASSSAGQGPRQYF. CDR3 nucleotide sequence: TGTGCCAGCAGCTCCGCGGGACAGGGCCCCCGGCAGTACTTC.

V is TRBV9 and J is TRBJ2-5; 11 bases are a match to TRBD2. J lost 9 bases, V lost 3 bases, and 16 bases had no gene match. The CDR3 has 17 residues. The germline gives CDR1 SGDLS, CDR2 YYNGEE. As DNA, the CDR3 is TGTGCCAGCAGCGAGGACCTACTAGCGGGGGCCCTTGGAGCCCAGTACTTC. Translation gives CASSEDLLAGALGAQYF.

The J gene is TRBJ2-5, the V gene TRBV6-6; a weak D match, TRBD1 (5 bases). V shed 2 bases and J shed 0 bases, with 7 bases lying between them. The length of the CDR3 is 14 residues. In germline, CDR1 is MNHNY, CDR2 SVGAGI (reference sequence). The CDR3 nucleotides read TGTGCCAGCAGTTACGGGGCAGACCAAGAGACCCAGTACTTC. The encoded protein is CASSYGADQETQYF.

This rearrangement joins TRBV2 to TRBJ1-5, with 10 bases fitting TRBD1. There are 16 residues in the CDR3. Germline values: CDR1 SNHLY, CDR2 FYNNEI. Trimming removed 6 bases from V and 4 bases from J; junction bases left unmatched: 9. CDR3 nucleotide sequence: TGTGCCAGCAGCGGGGACAGGGGAGGAAGGAATCAGCCCCAGCATTTT. Translation gives CASSGDRGGRNQPQHF.

This chain uses TRBV7-9 with TRBJ2-2; no reliable D call. V was cut by 2 bases and J by 1 base, with 5 bases left in between. The germline CDR1 and CDR2 sequences are SEHNR and FQNEAQ (reference sequence). The CDR3 has 14 residues. The CDR3 region is CASSLHGNTGELFF. DNA for the CDR3: TGTGCCAGCAGCTTACACGGGAACACCGGGGAGCTGTTTTTT.

The chain combines TRBV20-1 with TRBJ2-1; tentatively, D is TRBD2 (6 bases). CDR1 DFQATT and CDR2 SNEGSKA come from the germline V gene (reference sequence). The ends were cut back, 5 bases at V and 10 bases at J, with 9 bases in the middle. CDR3 length: 10 residues. CDR3 sequence (DNA): TGCAGTGCTGCTAGCGCCGAGCAGTTCTTC. Residues: CSAASAEQFF.

The chain has TRBV27 and TRBJ2-6; weak D call: TRBD2 (5 bases). Germline V CDR1 and CDR2: MNHEY, SMNVEV (reference sequence). V dropped 9 bases and J dropped 4 bases, with 13 bases sitting between them. This CDR3 comprises 14 residues. CDR3 bases: TGTGCCAGTTCCCCGGGATCCGGGGCCAACGTCCTGACTTTC. Protein: CASSPGSGANVLTF.

This sequence joins TRBV12-5 and TRBJ1-2; tentatively, D is TRBD1 (6 bases). The CDR3 consists of 17 residues. Germline V lookup: CDR1 LGHNT, CDR2 FRNRAP. V lost 3 bases to trimming and J lost 5 bases, with 22 bases between them. The CDR3, as DNA: TGTGCTAGTGGTTTTCTCAGGGGAAGGACCCACGGGTATGGCTACACCTTC. This gives the protein CASGFLRGRTHGYGYTF. The full variable domain, completed using reference TRBV12-5 and TRBJ1-2, is DARVTQTPRHKVTEMGQEVTMRCQPILGHNTVFWYRQTMMQGLELLAYFRNRAPLDDSGMPKDRFSAEMPDATLATLKIQPSEPRDSAVYFCASGFLRGRTHGYGYTFGSGTRLTVV.

This clone was seen more than once but under ten times. This sequence joins TRBV9 and TRBJ2-7; D might be TRBD1 (6 bases). The CDR3 sequence is 15 residues long. Trimming pared 3 bases from V and 2 bases from J, leaving 15 bases between. Germline values: CDR1 SGDLS, CDR2 YYNGEE. The CDR3 nucleotides are TGTGCCAGCAGCGCCGGACAGTCCCAGGCCTACGAGCAGTACTTC. Its protein product is CASSAGQSQAYEQYF.

This rearrangement joins TRBV27 to TRBJ2-7; 13 bases match TRBD2. Germline CDR1 and CDR2: MNHEY and SMNVEV (reference sequence). J was trimmed by 4 bases and V by 5 bases; bases with no gene match: 14. The CDR3 spans 18 residues. In nucleotides, the CDR3 is TGTGCCAGCAGTCCGCACCCCGGGACTAGCGGGGTTCCATACGAGCAGTACTTC. This sequence encodes CASSPHPGTSGVPYEQYF.

Comment on this clone: Other nucleotide sequences in the sample specify the same CDR3. The genes are TRBV5-6 and TRBJ1-2, with 7 bases matching TRBD1. V dropped 0 bases and J dropped 4; count of bases not matched to a gene: 3. The CDR3 is made up of 14 amino acids. Germline V gene lookup returns CDR1 SGHDT and CDR2 YYEEEE. For the CDR3, the DNA is TGTGCCAGCAGCTTGGGTGACAGGGCCTATGGCTACACCTTC. The encoded protein is CASSLGDRAYGYTF.

The chain links TRBV9 to TRBJ2-6; D gene ambiguous. This CDR3 spans 16 amino acids. Germline V lookup: CDR1 SGDLS, CDR2 YYNGEE. V was trimmed by 4 bases and J by 1 base, leaving 12 bases between them. CDR3 nucleotides: TGTGCCAGCAGCACGAGGTCACTTTCTGGGGCCAACGTCCTGACTTTC. It specifies CASSTRSLSGANVLTF.

The chain carries TRBV6-6 and TRBJ2-5; the match to TRBD1 covers 9 bases. The CDR3 contains 14 residues. The V gene's germline CDR1 is MNHNY and CDR2 SVGAGI (reference sequence). V shed 5 bases, J shed 5 bases, and the junction held 6 bases outside the gene matches. Here the CDR3 DNA reads TGTGCCAGCAGTCGCTCGACAGGGGGTGAGACCCAGTACTTC. Its protein is CASSRSTGGETQYF.

The J gene is TRBJ1-2, the V gene TRBV9; TRBD1 aligns across 9 bases. With 3 bases clipped from V and 3 bases from J, the junction kept 9 bases outside the gene matches. The CDR3 has 16 residues. Germline values: CDR1 SGDLS, CDR2 YYNGEE. CDR3 DNA sequence: TGTGCCAGCAGCGACTCCCAACGGACAGGGGACTATGGCTACACCTTC. It yields the protein CASSDSQRTGDYGYTF.

The chain combines TRBV7-2 with TRBJ2-3, with D perhaps matching TRBD2 (6 bases). The germline V gene has CDR1 SGHTA and CDR2 FQGNSA. This CDR3 has 15 residues. The V end lost 8 bases, the J end lost 4 bases, and 19 bases lay between the germline ends. CDR3 protein: CASGPSWGGADTQYF. CDR3 nucleotides: TGTGCCAGCGGCCCATCCTGGGGCGGGGCAGATACGCAGTATTTT.

This sequence joins TRBV10-1 and TRBJ2-1, with TRBD2 matching 10 bases. Germline V gives CDR1 WNHNN, CDR2 SYGVQD (reference sequence). CDR3 length: 15 residues. Losses at the gene ends were 8 bases for V and 8 bases for J; bases not matched to a gene: 12. The CDR3 coding sequence is TGCGCCAGCCGAAGGGGGACTAGCGCCTCGGATGAGCAGTTCTTC. It codes for CASRRGTSASDEQFF.